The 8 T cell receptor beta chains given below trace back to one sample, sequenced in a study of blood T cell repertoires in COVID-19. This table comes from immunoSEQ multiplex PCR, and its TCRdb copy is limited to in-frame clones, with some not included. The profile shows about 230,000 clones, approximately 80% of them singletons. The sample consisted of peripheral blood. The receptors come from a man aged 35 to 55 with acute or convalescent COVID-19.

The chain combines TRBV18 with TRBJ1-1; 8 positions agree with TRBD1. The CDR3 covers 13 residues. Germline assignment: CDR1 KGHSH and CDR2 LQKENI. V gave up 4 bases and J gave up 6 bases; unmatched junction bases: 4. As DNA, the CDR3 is TGTGCCAGCTCACTTGCGGACAGGGCTGAAGCTTTCTTT. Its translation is CASSLADRAEAFF.

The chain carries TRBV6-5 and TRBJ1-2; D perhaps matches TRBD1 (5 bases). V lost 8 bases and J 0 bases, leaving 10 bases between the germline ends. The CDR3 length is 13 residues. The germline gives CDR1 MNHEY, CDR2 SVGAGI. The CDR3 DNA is TGTGCCAGCCGGGGAGGGGCTAACTATGGCTACACCTTC. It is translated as CASRGGANYGYTF.

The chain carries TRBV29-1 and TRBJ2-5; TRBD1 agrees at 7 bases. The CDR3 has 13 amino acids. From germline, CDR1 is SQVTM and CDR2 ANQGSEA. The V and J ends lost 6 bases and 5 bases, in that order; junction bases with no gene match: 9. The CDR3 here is CSVALDRAETQYF. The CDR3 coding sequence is TGCAGCGTCGCCCTAGACAGGGCTGAGACCCAGTACTTC.

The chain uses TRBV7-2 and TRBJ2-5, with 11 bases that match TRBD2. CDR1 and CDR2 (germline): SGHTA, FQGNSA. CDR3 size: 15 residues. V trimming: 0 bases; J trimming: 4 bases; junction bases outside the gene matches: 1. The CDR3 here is CASSLASGRVETQYF. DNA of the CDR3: TGTGCCAGCAGCTTAGCTAGCGGGAGGGTAGAGACCCAGTACTTC. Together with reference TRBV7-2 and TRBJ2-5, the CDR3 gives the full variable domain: GAGVSQSPSNKVTEKGKDVELRCDPISGHTALYWYRQSLGQGLEFLIYFQGNSAPDKSGLPSDRFSAERTGGSVSTLTIQRTQQEDSAVYLCASSLASGRVETQYFGPGTRLLVL.

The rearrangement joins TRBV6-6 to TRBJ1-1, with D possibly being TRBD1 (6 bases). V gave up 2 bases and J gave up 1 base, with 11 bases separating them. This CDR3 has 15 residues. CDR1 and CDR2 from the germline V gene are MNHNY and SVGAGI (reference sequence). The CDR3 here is CASSYNPTGNTEAFF. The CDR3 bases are TGTGCCAGCAGTTACAATCCGACAGGGAACACTGAAGCTTTCTTT.

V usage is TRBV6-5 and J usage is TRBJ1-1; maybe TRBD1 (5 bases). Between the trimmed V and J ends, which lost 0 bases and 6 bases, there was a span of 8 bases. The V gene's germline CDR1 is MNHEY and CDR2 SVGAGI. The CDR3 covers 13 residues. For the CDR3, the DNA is TGTGCCAGCAGTTACTCGGGGCAGCCTGAAGCTTTCTTT. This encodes CASSYSGQPEAFF.

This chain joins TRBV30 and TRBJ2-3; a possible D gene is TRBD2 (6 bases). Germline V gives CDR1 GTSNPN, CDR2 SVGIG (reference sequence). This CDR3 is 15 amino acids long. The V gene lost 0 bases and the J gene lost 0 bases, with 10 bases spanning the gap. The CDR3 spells CAWSVLEGSTDTQYF. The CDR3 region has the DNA TGTGCCTGGAGTGTCCTGGAGGGAAGCACAGATACGCAGTATTTT.

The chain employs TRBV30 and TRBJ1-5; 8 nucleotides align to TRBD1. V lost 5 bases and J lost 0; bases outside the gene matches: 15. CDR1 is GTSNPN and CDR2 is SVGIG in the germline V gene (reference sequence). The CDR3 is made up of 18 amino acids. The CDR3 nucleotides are TGTGCCTGGGATGGGGGAATTCAGGGGGCATATAGCAATCAGCCCCAGCATTTT. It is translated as CAWDGGIQGAYSNQPQHF. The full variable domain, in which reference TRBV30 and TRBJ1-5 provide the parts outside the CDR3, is SQTIHQWPATLVQPVGSPLSLECTVEGTSNPNLYWYRQAAGRGLQLLFYSVGIGQISSEVPQNLSASRPQDRQFILSSKKLLLSDSGFYLCAWDGGIQGAYSNQPQHFGDGTRLSIL.